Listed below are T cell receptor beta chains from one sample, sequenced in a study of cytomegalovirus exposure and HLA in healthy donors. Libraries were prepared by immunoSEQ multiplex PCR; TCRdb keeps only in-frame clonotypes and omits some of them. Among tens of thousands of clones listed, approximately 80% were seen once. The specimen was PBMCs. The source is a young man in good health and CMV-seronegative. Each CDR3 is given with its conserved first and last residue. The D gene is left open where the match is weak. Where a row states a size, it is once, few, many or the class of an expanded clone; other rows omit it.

DNA: TGTGCCAGCAGCTTGGTAGCAGATACGCAGTATTTT
CDR3: CASSLVADTQYF
J: TRBJ2-3
size: -
length: 12
D: -
V: TRBV5-4

DNA: TGCAGCGTTGCTTTTAACCGACAGGCAGCCCAGCATTTT
CDR3: CSVAFNRQAAQHF
J: TRBJ1-5
size: -
length: 13
D: -
V: TRBV29-1

DNA: TGTGCCAGCAGCGCCAGGGGATCCTACAATGAGCAGTTCTTC
CDR3: CASSARGSYNEQFF
J: TRBJ2-1
size: -
length: 14
D: -
V: TRBV7-9

DNA: TGTGCCAGCAGTACGGGACAGGGAAGGACAGATACGCAGTATTTT
CDR3: CASSTGQGRTDTQYF
J: TRBJ2-3
size: -
length: 15
D: TRBD1
V: TRBV27

DNA: TGTGCCAGCAGTTTGATGGGGAGTTCCTACAATGAGCAGTTCTTC
CDR3: CASSLMGSSYNEQFF
J: TRBJ2-1
size: few
length: 15
D: -
V: TRBV27

DNA: TGTGCCAGCAGTGAGGAAGAGGTGAACACTGAAGCTTTCTTT
CDR3: CASSEEEVNTEAFF
J: TRBJ1-1
size: few
length: 14
D: -
V: TRBV6-1

DNA: TGTGCCAGCACCAATCTCCCAGGCACAGATACGCAGTATTTT
CDR3: CASTNLPGTDTQYF
J: TRBJ2-3
size: -
length: 14
D: -
V: TRBV7-2

DNA: TGTGCCTGGAGTGTGGGGACAGCAGCCAAAAACATTCAGTACTTC
CDR3: CAWSVGTAAKNIQYF
J: TRBJ2-4
size: -
length: 15
D: TRBD1
V: TRBV30

DNA: TGTGCCAGCAGCAAAGGACTAGCGGGAGGAGGGTGGGCCACAGATACGCAGTATTTT
CDR3: CASSKGLAGGGWATDTQYF
J: TRBJ2-3
size: -
length: 19
D: -
V: TRBV21-1

DNA: TGTGCCAGCAGTTACTCGGGGACAGCGAACACTGAAGCTTTCTTT
CDR3: CASSYSGTANTEAFF
J: TRBJ1-1
size: -
length: 15
D: TRBD1
V: TRBV6-5

DNA: TGTGCCAGCAGTTCAAACGGGGGGAGCTCCTACAATGAGCAGTTCTTC
CDR3: CASSSNGGSSYNEQFF
J: TRBJ2-1
size: -
length: 16
D: TRBD2
V: TRBV2

DNA: TGTGCCAGCAGCTTAGCCCTGGGCGGGAGGGGCACCGGGGAGCTGTTTTTT
CDR3: CASSLALGGRGTGELFF
J: TRBJ2-2
size: -
length: 17
D: TRBD2
V: TRBV11-2

DNA: TGTGCCAGCAGCTTAGCTCGGACAGAATCCAACTACGAGCAGTACTTC
CDR3: CASSLARTESNYEQYF
J: TRBJ2-7
size: -
length: 16
D: -
V: TRBV7-9

DNA: TGTGCCAGCAGCCTCAACAGGGGCAGCAATCAGCCCCAGCATTTT
CDR3: CASSLNRGSNQPQHF
J: TRBJ1-5
size: -
length: 15
D: TRBD1
V: TRBV7-8

DNA: TGTGCCAGCAGCTCCCCCAACAGGGTACGAGAGACCCAGTACTTC
CDR3: CASSSPNRVRETQYF
J: TRBJ2-5
size: -
length: 15
D: -
V: TRBV7-9

DNA: TGTGCCAGCAGCTTTGCCAGGTCCCTCGAGCAGTACTTC
CDR3: CASSFARSLEQYF
J: TRBJ2-7
size: -
length: 13
D: -
V: TRBV5-6

DNA: TGCGCCAGCAGCTTGGGGACTAGCGGAAACACCGGGGAGCTGTTTTTT
CDR3: CASSLGTSGNTGELFF
J: TRBJ2-2
size: few
length: 16
D: TRBD2
V: TRBV5-1

DNA: TGCGCCAGCAGCCGGGAAAGAGGACAGGGGGTCCAGTACTTC
CDR3: CASSRERGQGVQYF
J: TRBJ2-5
size: -
length: 14
D: TRBD1
V: TRBV4-3

DNA: TGTGCCAGCAGCTTACGCACAGGGGCAAGTGAGACCCAGTACTTC
CDR3: CASSLRTGASETQYF
J: TRBJ2-5
size: -
length: 15
D: TRBD1
V: TRBV7-9

DNA: TGTGCCAGCAGCTTGTTGGGGGGGAACACCGGGGAGCTGTTTTTT
CDR3: CASSLLGGNTGELFF
J: TRBJ2-2
size: -
length: 15
D: -
V: TRBV5-5

DNA: TGCAGCGTGCCCGGGACAGGTATTCGCGAGCAGTACTTC
CDR3: CSVPGTGIREQYF
J: TRBJ2-7
size: -
length: 13
D: TRBD1
V: TRBV29-1

DNA: TGTGCCTGGGTCCAGGGTTCCTATGGCTACACCTTC
CDR3: CAWVQGSYGYTF
J: TRBJ1-2
size: -
length: 12
D: -
V: TRBV30

DNA: TGTGCCAGCAGTGAATCGATAGGGGACACCGGGGAGCTGTTTTTT
CDR3: CASSESIGDTGELFF
J: TRBJ2-2
size: -
length: 15
D: -
V: TRBV6-1

DNA: TGTGCCAGCAGCTTAAACGGGGTAGCGGGAGCCTCAGAGACCCAGTACTTC
CDR3: CASSLNGVAGASETQYF
J: TRBJ2-5
size: -
length: 17
D: TRBD2
V: TRBV7-9

DNA: TGTTCCAGCAGCCAGGGGAGGGAAGAGACCCAGTACTTC
CDR3: CSSSQGREETQYF
J: TRBJ2-5
size: -
length: 13
D: -
V: TRBV7-9

DNA: TGTGCCAGCAGCTTAGACACCCCCGAGCAGTACTTC
CDR3: CASSLDTPEQYF
J: TRBJ2-7
size: once
length: 12
D: -
V: TRBV13

DNA: TGTGCCAGCAGCCCTCAAGACAGGGGCTCCTACGAGCAGTACTTC
CDR3: CASSPQDRGSYEQYF
J: TRBJ2-7
size: -
length: 15
D: TRBD1
V: TRBV9

DNA: TGTGCCAGCAGCACCCACCGGGGACAGGGGGAGGATGGAAACACCATATATTTT
CDR3: CASSTHRGQGEDGNTIYF
J: TRBJ1-3
size: -
length: 18
D: TRBD1
V: TRBV9

DNA: TGTGCCAGCAGCCCTAGCAGGGAGACCCAGTACTTC
CDR3: CASSPSRETQYF
J: TRBJ2-5
size: -
length: 12
D: -
V: TRBV7-8

DNA: TGCGCCAGCAGCTTGGCCCTCCCCGGGTCCTACAATGAGCAGTTCTTC
CDR3: CASSLALPGSYNEQFF
J: TRBJ2-1
size: -
length: 16
D: -
V: TRBV5-1

DNA: TGCGCCAGCAGCTTAGGGGGCCCTATGAATGAGCAGTTCTTC
CDR3: CASSLGGPMNEQFF
J: TRBJ2-1
size: -
length: 14
D: TRBD1
V: TRBV5-1

DNA: TGCGCCAGCAGCTGGGGGACAGGCTCGTTGAACACCGGGGAGCTGTTTTTT
CDR3: CASSWGTGSLNTGELFF
J: TRBJ2-2
size: -
length: 17
D: TRBD1
V: TRBV5-1

DNA: TGCGCCAGCAGCTTGGATAGGAAGCGGGAGACCTCCTACGAGCAGTACTTC
CDR3: CASSLDRKRETSYEQYF
J: TRBJ2-7
size: -
length: 17
D: TRBD2
V: TRBV5-1

DNA: TGTGCCACCGCCGGGGGAAAAACTGGAAACACCATATATTTT
CDR3: CATAGGKTGNTIYF
J: TRBJ1-3
size: -
length: 14
D: -
V: TRBV6-5

DNA: TGCGCCAGCAGCCACGAGCTAGGGGCGGACGGCCAAGAGACCCAGTACTTC
CDR3: CASSHELGADGQETQYF
J: TRBJ2-5
size: -
length: 17
D: -
V: TRBV4-3

DNA: TGTGCCAGCAGCCAAGATGGGGGGGGGCCAGGGGAGCTGTTTTTT
CDR3: CASSQDGGGPGELFF
J: TRBJ2-2
size: -
length: 15
D: -
V: TRBV4-2

DNA: TGCGCCAGCGGCGGGGGGGGAACAGATACGCAGTATTTT
CDR3: CASGGGGTDTQYF
J: TRBJ2-3
size: -
length: 13
D: TRBD2
V: TRBV5-1

DNA: TGCGCCAGCAGTGAGTCCCAGGGGAGCTCACCCCTCCACTTT
CDR3: CASSESQGSSPLHF
J: TRBJ1-6
size: -
length: 14
D: -
V: TRBV10-1

DNA: TGTGCCAGCAGCTTGACATCCTCTGGAAACACCATATATTTT
CDR3: CASSLTSSGNTIYF
J: TRBJ1-3
size: once
length: 14
D: -
V: TRBV7-9

DNA: TGTGCCAGCAGTTCTGCAGGGGACCTTTTTCAAGAGCAGTACTTC
CDR3: CASSSAGDLFQEQYF
J: TRBJ2-7
size: -
length: 15
D: -
V: TRBV27

DNA: TGTGCCAGTAGTCTCACAGGGGTAGGCACTGAAGCTTTCTTT
CDR3: CASSLTGVGTEAFF
J: TRBJ1-1
size: -
length: 14
D: TRBD1
V: TRBV19

DNA: TGTGCCAGCAGTTACGCGACAGGGTTTGAGGGCTACACCTTC
CDR3: CASSYATGFEGYTF
J: TRBJ1-2
size: few
length: 14
D: TRBD1
V: TRBV6-5

DNA: TGTGCCAGCAGTCGACTAGCGGGAGGTGGGGAGACCCAGTACTTC
CDR3: CASSRLAGGGETQYF
J: TRBJ2-5
size: -
length: 15
D: TRBD2
V: TRBV7-2

DNA: TGTGCCAGCAGCTTAAAAGCAGGGGGTAGAATTAATGGTTTTCCAGCCCAGCATTTT
CDR3: CASSLKAGGRINGFPAQHF
J: TRBJ1-5
size: -
length: 19
D: TRBD1
V: TRBV7-2

DNA: TGTGCCAGCAGCAACGAGGGGGACAGGGGAAGGGCAGATACGCAGTATTTT
CDR3: CASSNEGDRGRADTQYF
J: TRBJ2-3
size: -
length: 17
D: -
V: TRBV21-1

DNA: TGTGCCAGCAGCTTGCCCCACTACCCCTACGAGCAGTACTTC
CDR3: CASSLPHYPYEQYF
J: TRBJ2-7
size: -
length: 14
D: -
V: TRBV7-2

DNA: TGCGCCAGCAGCCAAGAAGTTGGGGCCGATAATGTCAGCAATCAGCCCCAGCATTTT
CDR3: CASSQEVGADNVSNQPQHF
J: TRBJ1-5
size: -
length: 19
D: -
V: TRBV4-1

DNA: TGTGCCAGCAGAACCCTCACTAGCGGGGGCACAGATACGCAGTATTTT
CDR3: CASRTLTSGGTDTQYF
J: TRBJ2-3
size: -
length: 16
D: TRBD2
V: TRBV7-2

DNA: TGTGCCAGCAGCTTGGCCCTAGGCGAGCAGTACTTC
CDR3: CASSLALGEQYF
J: TRBJ2-7
size: -
length: 12
D: -
V: TRBV5-4

DNA: TGTGCCAGCCTGACTAGCGGGCCCAATAGGGAGCAGTTCTTC
CDR3: CASLTSGPNREQFF
J: TRBJ2-1
size: few
length: 14
D: TRBD2
V: TRBV6-1